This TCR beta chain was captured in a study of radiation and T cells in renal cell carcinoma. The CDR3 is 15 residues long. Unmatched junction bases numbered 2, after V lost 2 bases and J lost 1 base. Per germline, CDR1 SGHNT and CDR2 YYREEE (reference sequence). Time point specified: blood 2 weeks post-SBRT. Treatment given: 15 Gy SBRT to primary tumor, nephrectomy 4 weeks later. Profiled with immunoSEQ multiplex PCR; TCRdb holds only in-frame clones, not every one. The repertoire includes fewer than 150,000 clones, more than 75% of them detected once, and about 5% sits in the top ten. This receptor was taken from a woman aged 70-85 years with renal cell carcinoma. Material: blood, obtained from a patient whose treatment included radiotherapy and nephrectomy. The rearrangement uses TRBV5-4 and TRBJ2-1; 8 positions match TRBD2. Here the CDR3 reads CASSFGGASYNEQFF. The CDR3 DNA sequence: TGTGCCAGCAGCTTCGGGGGGGCGTCCTACAATGAGCAGTTCTTC.